The rows below give T cell receptor beta chains drawn from one sample of a study of OX40 agonist ivuxolimab in advanced cancers. Here immunoSEQ multiplex PCR was the method, and the copy in TCRdb shows in-frame clones only, minus some. The data show about 55,000 clones, with around 85% seen just once and roughly an eighth held by the top ten. The input for sequencing was CD4+ or CD8+ T cells sorted from blood, taken in a trial of the OX40 agonist ivuxolimab. The source of these receptors is an adult with an advanced solid tumor such as melanoma, head and neck, liver or kidney cancer. Each CDR3 is given with its conserved first and last residue. Fields, in order: clone size, J gene, V gene, CDR3 length, CDR3 protein. Clone size is shown for a subset of rows, as once, few, many or a class of expanded clone.

- TRBJ2-7 TRBV6-6 14 CASSTTGLGDEQYF
- TRBJ2-7 TRBV27 13 CASSLQFTYEQYF
- TRBJ1-6 TRBV15 14 CATSRGSYNSPLHF
- TRBJ1-1 TRBV7-2 16 CASSLKVLSVNTEAFF
- TRBJ1-1 TRBV19 16 CASSIDRDRPNTEAFF
- TRBJ1-1 TRBV6-5 13 CASSQVGNTEAFF
- TRBJ2-3 TRBV10-1 14 CASSESGRTDTQYF
once TRBJ2-1 TRBV18 15 CASSPDRGTYNEQFF
- TRBJ1-5 TRBV4-1 18 CASSQDPGASGSNQPQHF
- TRBJ2-7 TRBV5-5 17 CASSLELLGQGNDEQYF
- TRBJ2-3 TRBV25-1 14 CASSAWGNTDTQYF
- TRBJ1-3 TRBV11-2 12 CASSFTGNTIYF
- TRBJ1-2 TRBV28 18 CASSLPREGLRKDYGYTF
- TRBJ2-1 TRBV27 14 CASTFQGSSNEQFF
- TRBJ2-3 TRBV9 15 CASSSRERVADTQYF
few TRBJ1-3 TRBV11-2 12 CASSPEGNTIYF
- TRBJ2-7 TRBV11-2 12 CASSSEDYEQYF
once TRBJ2-1 TRBV6-6 15 CASSWEGSSYNEQFF
- TRBJ1-1 TRBV7-9 12 CASSLATHEAFF
- TRBJ2-4 TRBV7-2 15 CASSPVAGGENIQYF
- TRBJ2-3 TRBV7-2 18 CASSLARGLAGGLDTQYF
- TRBJ1-2 TRBV6-5 13 CASSFLGDYGYTF
- TRBJ2-7 TRBV9 14 CASSNRDGDYEQYF
- TRBJ1-1 TRBV11-1 15 CASSSSYLRNTEAFF
- TRBJ1-1 TRBV4-1 13 CASSRDRGTEAFF
few TRBJ1-5 TRBV5-6 18 CASSLVNGRGSGNQPQHF
once TRBJ1-1 TRBV6-6 11 CASSPGGQAFF
- TRBJ2-3 TRBV4-3 16 CASSQGLGTETGTQYF
- TRBJ2-5 TRBV7-9 16 CASSSTGETEQETQYF
- TRBJ2-7 TRBV5-4 14 CASSFDPPSYEQYF
- TRBJ2-1 TRBV6-4 15 CASSNAAGGYNEQFF
- TRBJ2-2 TRBV28 19 CASSLVYRRDRGNTGELFF
- TRBJ1-5 TRBV6-5 14 CASSSDYSNQPQHF
- TRBJ1-5 TRBV6-6 13 CASMAASNQPQHF
- TRBJ1-1 TRBV5-4 14 CASSLEVRNTEAFF
- TRBJ2-7 TRBV11-1 14 CASSSGGGLYEQYF
- TRBJ2-2 TRBV6-4 14 CASSPGGRTGELFF
- TRBJ1-2 TRBV29-1 14 CSVEVTGVGYGYTF
- TRBJ2-7 TRBV19 13 CASSSPYPGEQYF
- TRBJ2-2 TRBV5-6 15 CASSLGQVNTGELFF
- TRBJ1-5 TRBV5-6 15 CASSSSGAGDQPQHF
- TRBJ2-7 TRBV27 13 CASSPMRGSEQYF
- TRBJ1-1 TRBV27 15 CASSFQGEEDTEAFF
- TRBJ2-7 TRBV6-1 16 CASSEEGDSGYYEQYF
- TRBJ2-7 TRBV2 13 CATETVTLYEQYF